A selection of T cell receptor beta chains follows, all from one sample in a study of cytomegalovirus exposure and HLA in healthy donors. Sequencing used immunoSEQ multiplex PCR; TCRdb keeps in-frame clones, though not all of them. The sample has more than 60,000 clones; 95% to 96% are singletons. Sequencing was performed on PBMCs. The receptors stem from a woman aged 18-30 years in good health and CMV-seropositive. Both conserved end residues are part of each CDR3. Each record gives: D gene, clone size, J gene, V gene, CDR3 DNA, CDR3 protein. D genes are given only for firm matches. Clone size is shown for a subset of rows, as once, few, many or a class of expanded clone.

TRBD1 | NA | TRBJ1-4 | TRBV4-3 | TGCGCCAGCAGCCAAGATGGGGGACAGGGTAACGAAAAACTGTTTTTT | CASSQDGGQGNEKLFF
TRBD1 | NA | TRBJ2-7 | TRBV6-5 | TGTGCCAGCAGTTACAAACAGGGGACCTACGAGCAGTACTTC | CASSYKQGTYEQYF
TRBD1 | NA | TRBJ1-5 | TRBV13 | TGTGCCAGCAGCTTAGCCGGGACAGAGTTGAATTTT | CASSLAGTELNF
NA | NA | TRBJ1-1 | TRBV14 | TGTGCCAGCAGCCTACAGGGGAACACTGAAGCTTTCTTT | CASSLQGNTEAFF
NA | NA | TRBJ1-5 | TRBV5-5 | TGTGCCAGCAGCTTGAGCAGCAATCAGCCCCAGCATTTT | CASSLSSNQPQHF
TRBD1 | NA | TRBJ1-1 | TRBV28 | TGTGCCAGCAGTTTATCTCTGACAGGGGCTATGAACACTGAAGCTTTCTTT | CASSLSLTGAMNTEAFF
NA | NA | TRBJ2-7 | TRBV5-1 | TGCGCCAGCAGCTTTGAGGGGGGGTACGAGCAGTACTTC | CASSFEGGYEQYF
TRBD1 | NA | TRBJ2-7 | TRBV30 | TGTGCCTGGATTAATAGGACAGGGGGACCCTACGAGCAGTACTTC | CAWINRTGGPYEQYF
NA | NA | TRBJ2-5 | TRBV4-1 | TGCGCCAGCAGCCAGGTTGCGGGGAGGGGGGCAGCGGGACGAGAGACCCAGTACTTC | CASSQVAGRGAAGRETQYF
NA | once | TRBJ1-5 | TRBV30 | TGTGCCTGGAGTGTACCACAGGGTGGTGGTCAGCCCCAGCATTTT | CAWSVPQGGGQPQHF
TRBD2 | NA | TRBJ2-3 | TRBV5-4 | TGTGCCAGCAGCTTAGCGGGAACAGATACGCAGTATTTT | CASSLAGTDTQYF
TRBD1 | NA | TRBJ1-1 | TRBV30 | TGTGCCTGGGAGACAGGGCTCCCGAACACTGAAGCTTTCTTT | CAWETGLPNTEAFF
NA | NA | TRBJ2-1 | TRBV11-2 | TGTGCCAGCAGCGAGGAGCGTGAGCAGTTCTTC | CASSEEREQFF
NA | few | TRBJ1-1 | TRBV4-3 | TGCGCCAGCAGCCAAGTCGGGTATGAAGCTTTCTTT | CASSQVGYEAFF
NA | NA | TRBJ2-1 | TRBV27 | TGTGCCAGCAGTCTCCGGGACATTTCTGGTGAGCAGTTCTTC | CASSLRDISGEQFF
TRBD1 | NA | TRBJ2-4 | TRBV7-2 | TGTGCCAGCAGCTCCCCGGGACAGGGCGGAAACATTCAGTACTTC | CASSSPGQGGNIQYF
TRBD1 | NA | TRBJ2-3 | TRBV28 | TGTGCCAGCAGTTCTCACAGGGGGCCGGTGCTGACAGATACGCAGTATTTT | CASSSHRGPVLTDTQYF
TRBD2 | NA | TRBJ2-5 | TRBV28 | TGTGCCAGCAGTGGGGCTAGCGGGGAGCAAGAGACCCAGTACTTC | CASSGASGEQETQYF
TRBD1 | NA | TRBJ2-7 | TRBV28 | TGTGCCAGCAGTTTATACAGACAGGGGGAGTACGAGCAGTACTTC | CASSLYRQGEYEQYF
NA | NA | TRBJ2-1 | TRBV21-1 | TGTGCCAGCAGCCTACCGGGACTAGCGGGAGACGGATCCTACAATGAGCAGTTCTTC | CASSLPGLAGDGSYNEQFF
NA | NA | TRBJ1-1 | TRBV5-1 | TGCGCCAGCAGCTTGCAGCCAGGGATAAAGAACACTGAAGCTTTCTTT | CASSLQPGIKNTEAFF
TRBD1 | NA | TRBJ1-1 | TRBV7-9 | TGTGCCAGCAGCTTAGCGATGACAGGGGGCACTGAAGCTTTCTTT | CASSLAMTGGTEAFF
NA | NA | TRBJ2-2 | TRBV29-1 | TGCAGCGTTGATTCGGCAGGCGGGTCGAACACCGGGGAGCTGTTTTTT | CSVDSAGGSNTGELFF
NA | NA | TRBJ2-3 | TRBV4-3 | TGCGCCAGCAGCCAACGACGGACTAGCACAGATACGCAGTATTTT | CASSQRRTSTDTQYF
NA | NA | TRBJ2-3 | TRBV27 | TGTGCCAGCAGTCGGGGCACAGATACGCAGTATTTT | CASSRGTDTQYF
TRBD2 | NA | TRBJ2-3 | TRBV27 | TGTGCCAGCAGTTGGACTAGCGGGGCCACAGATACGCAGTATTTT | CASSWTSGATDTQYF
NA | NA | TRBJ2-5 | TRBV7-3 | TGTGCCAGCAGTAATACGGGGGTGGAGACCCAGTACTTC | CASSNTGVETQYF
TRBD2 | NA | TRBJ2-1 | TRBV9 | TGTGCCAGCAGCGCCGCCCGAAGCGGTAGCGGGAGACGTGAGCAGTTCTTC | CASSAARSGSGRREQFF
NA | once | TRBJ2-5 | TRBV30 | TGTGCCTGGAGTGTGGGACTTCTTACCCTGGGGCAAGAGACCCAGTACTTC | CAWSVGLLTLGQETQYF
TRBD2 | NA | TRBJ2-5 | TRBV19 | TGTGCCAGCGGGGGGACTAGCGGGACCCAAGAGACCCAGTACTTC | CASGGTSGTQETQYF
NA | NA | TRBJ1-2 | TRBV11-3 | TGTGCCAGCAGCTTAGGGACCAAAGGGGATGGCTACACCTTC | CASSLGTKGDGYTF
TRBD2 | once | TRBJ2-2 | TRBV28 | TGTGCCAGCAGTTTCCCTCATCTTCTAGCGGGAGGGCCTAGAGGCGGGGAGCTGTTTTTT | CASSFPHLLAGGPRGGELFF
TRBD1 | NA | TRBJ1-2 | TRBV28 | TGTGCCAGCAGTTTAAATGAGGCCAGGGGGAACTATGGCTACACCTTC | CASSLNEARGNYGYTF
NA | once | TRBJ2-3 | TRBV9 | TGTGCCAGCAGCGTAGGATCCAGTTTCACAGATACGCAGTATTTT | CASSVGSSFTDTQYF
NA | once | TRBJ2-1 | TRBV20-1 | TGCAGTGCCTCGACTTACAATGAGCAGTTCTTC | CSASTYNEQFF
TRBD2 | NA | TRBJ2-1 | TRBV11-2 | TGTGCCAGCAGCTTCCTGCGGGTGGCGACTAGCGCGAACAATGAGCAGTTCTTC | CASSFLRVATSANNEQFF
NA | NA | TRBJ2-1 | TRBV21-1 | TGTGCCAGCAGCAAAGTCAGGGGCTCCTACAATGAGCAGTTCTTC | CASSKVRGSYNEQFF
TRBD2 | NA | TRBJ2-7 | TRBV6-6 | TGTGCCAGCAGCTCCAGCGGGAAGACCTACGAGCAGTACTTC | CASSSSGKTYEQYF
NA | NA | TRBJ2-7 | TRBV5-4 | TGTGCCAGCAGTAGGGGGGCGGGAGTCCAATACGAGCAGTACTTC | CASSRGAGVQYEQYF
NA | NA | TRBJ1-5 | TRBV28 | TGTGCCAGCAGAAAAAAAGTCGCGGGGGTGCGTGGCAATCAGCCCCAGCATTTT | CASRKKVAGVRGNQPQHF
TRBD1 | once | TRBJ2-7 | TRBV28 | TGTGCCAGCAGTAAAGGACAGGGCAGCTCCTACGAGCAGTACTTC | CASSKGQGSSYEQYF
NA | NA | TRBJ2-3 | TRBV11-2 | TGTGCCAGCAGCTTACTGTGGGAGGCCACAGATACGCAGTATTTT | CASSLLWEATDTQYF
NA | once | TRBJ1-4 | TRBV7-9 | TGTGCCAGCAGCCCGGGGGCAACTAATGAAAAACTGTTTTTT | CASSPGATNEKLFF
TRBD1 | once | TRBJ1-2 | TRBV7-6 | TGTGCCAGCAGCTCTACGATACTCGACAGGGGAGGCGGCTACACCTTC | CASSSTILDRGGGYTF
TRBD1 | NA | TRBJ2-4 | TRBV4-1 | TGCGCCAGCAGCTTCTACGGGACAGATCAAAACATTCAGTACTTC | CASSFYGTDQNIQYF
TRBD2 | NA | TRBJ2-3 | TRBV2 | TGTGCCAGCACGGGGGCTAGCGGGCCAGATACGCAGTATTTT | CASTGASGPDTQYF
NA | NA | TRBJ2-3 | TRBV7-3 | TGTGCCAGCAGCTTAACGGCCGGGAGCGCAGATACGCAGTATTTT | CASSLTAGSADTQYF
NA | NA | TRBJ2-6 | TRBV21-1 | TGTGCCAGCAGCAAATATCCCGGCTCTGGGGCCAACGTCCTGACTTTC | CASSKYPGSGANVLTF
NA | NA | TRBJ1-1 | TRBV7-2 | TGTGCCAGCAGCTTAGTGTCCGTCGGACAGCTGAACACTGAAGCTTTCTTT | CASSLVSVGQLNTEAFF
NA | once | TRBJ2-2 | TRBV5-1 | TGCGCCAGCAGCTTGGGGCCAAACACCGGGGAGCTGTTTTTT | CASSLGPNTGELFF
NA | NA | TRBJ2-7 | TRBV29-1 | TGCAGCGTAAGTGACAGCTACGAGCAGTACTTC | CSVSDSYEQYF
NA | NA | TRBJ2-7 | TRBV6-5 | TGTGCCAGCAGTTACTCGATTGCAGACAAGCAGTACTTC | CASSYSIADKQYF
NA | NA | TRBJ2-7 | TRBV7-2 | TGTGCCAGCAGCTTAGACAGGACCTACGAGCAGTACTTC | CASSLDRTYEQYF
TRBD2 | NA | TRBJ2-7 | TRBV4-1 | TGCGCCAGCAGCCAAGATCCGGGAGGGATCTACGAGCAGTACTTC | CASSQDPGGIYEQYF
TRBD1 | once | TRBJ2-3 | TRBV4-3 | TGCGCCAGCAGCCAACGCGTAGGACAGGGGGCAAACACAGATACGCAGTATTTT | CASSQRVGQGANTDTQYF
TRBD2 | NA | TRBJ2-3 | TRBV19 | TGTGCCAGTAGTATGGAAGCGCCGGGACTAGGTTTACTAACAGATACGCAGTATTTT | CASSMEAPGLGLLTDTQYF
TRBD1 | NA | TRBJ1-2 | TRBV7-9 | TGTGCCAGCATCGAAGTTGGGGTTGGACAGGCGACTAACTATGGCTACACCTTC | CASIEVGVGQATNYGYTF
NA | NA | TRBJ2-3 | TRBV2 | TGTGCCAGCGCTGAGGTCGCAGATACGCAGTATTTT | CASAEVADTQYF
TRBD1 | NA | TRBJ2-3 | TRBV2 | TGTGCCAGCAGCCGACAGGGGAATGCAGATACGCAGTATTTT | CASSRQGNADTQYF
NA | NA | TRBJ2-3 | TRBV4-1 | TGCGCCAGCAGCCAGCCGACAGGCACAGATACGCAGTATTTT | CASSQPTGTDTQYF